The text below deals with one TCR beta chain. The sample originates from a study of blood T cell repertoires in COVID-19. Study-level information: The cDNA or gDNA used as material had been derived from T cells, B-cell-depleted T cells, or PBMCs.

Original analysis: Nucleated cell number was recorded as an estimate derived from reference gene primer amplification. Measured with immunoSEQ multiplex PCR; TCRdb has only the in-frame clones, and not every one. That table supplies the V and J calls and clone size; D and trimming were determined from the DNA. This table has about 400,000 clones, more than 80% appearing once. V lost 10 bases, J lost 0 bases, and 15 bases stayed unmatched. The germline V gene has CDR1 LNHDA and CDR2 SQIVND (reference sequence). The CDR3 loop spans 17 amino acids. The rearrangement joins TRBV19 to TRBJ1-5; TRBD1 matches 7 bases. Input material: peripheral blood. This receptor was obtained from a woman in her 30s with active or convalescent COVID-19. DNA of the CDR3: TGTGCCACCCGACCGGCAGGGGGATACGATAGCAATCAGCCCCAGCATTTT. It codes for CATRPAGGYDSNQPQHF.